The subject of this entry is one T cell receptor beta chain. What it binds is unknown. From the RT-PCR reads, TCRdb called clonotypes with MiXCR, one entry per CDR3 protein. The sample consists of 300,000 to 350,000 distinct CDR3 sequences, 20% to 25% of them appearing once. The data were taken from a study of response to subunit inactivated influenza vaccine. Findings of the study overall: There was a suggestion from the authors that each seasonal influenza vaccination recruits few new T cells.

The J segment lost 3 bases and the V segment lost 5 bases, leaving 6 bases of the junction unmatched. The V gene's germline CDR1 is SGHTA and CDR2 FQGNSA. This CDR3 has 15 amino acids. The receptor was isolated from a man aged 50-75 years who received an inactivated influenza vaccine. V usage is TRBV7-2 and J usage is TRBJ2-2, with 7 bases fitting TRBD1. The sample in question was PBMCs from blood, obtained about 20 months after vaccination. Here the CDR3 DNA reads TGTGCCAGCAGCCCGGGACAGTCTTACACCGGGGAGCTGTTTTTT. Translated, it gives CASSPGQSYTGELFF.